A selection of T cell receptor beta chains follows, all from one sample in a study of Tregs in tolerant kidney transplant recipients. Produced via immunoSEQ multiplex PCR; TCRdb's table is partial and in-frame only. The sample consists of tens of thousands of clones, 84% of them appearing once. Material: CD4+ T cells from blood. Receptors originate from a human donor in good health. The CDR3 runs from the conserved cysteine through the conserved F or W. The order of the fields is clone size, D gene, V gene, J gene, CDR3 DNA, CDR3 protein. The D gene is left open where the match is weak. Where a row states a size, it is once, few, many or the class of an expanded clone; other rows omit it.

size: -
D: -
V: TRBV15
J: TRBJ1-4
DNA: TGTGCCACCAGCAGATTGGGAACTAATGAAAAACTGTTTTTT
CDR3: CATSRLGTNEKLFF

size: -
D: -
V: TRBV13
J: TRBJ1-4
DNA: TGTGCCAGCAGCTTGGGAGTGTCTAATGAAAAACTGTTTTTT
CDR3: CASSLGVSNEKLFF

size: -
D: -
V: TRBV9
J: TRBJ2-7
DNA: TGTGCCAGCAGCCCGACAGTTTCGGCCAACGAGCAGTACTTC
CDR3: CASSPTVSANEQYF

size: -
D: -
V: TRBV11-3
J: TRBJ2-7
DNA: TGTGCCAGCAGCTTAGCCCACGAGCAGTACTTC
CDR3: CASSLAHEQYF

size: -
D: TRBD2
V: TRBV6-4
J: TRBJ2-2
DNA: TGTGCCAGCAAAAAACTAGCGGGGGGACCCCGAGGCACCGGGGAGCTGTTTTTT
CDR3: CASKKLAGGPRGTGELFF

size: -
D: TRBD1
V: TRBV4-2
J: TRBJ2-6
DNA: TGTGCCAGCAGCCGACAGGGGGTGGGCTCTGGGGCCAACGTCCTGACTTTC
CDR3: CASSRQGVGSGANVLTF

size: -
D: -
V: TRBV5-8
J: TRBJ2-3
DNA: TGTGCCAGCAGCTTGGGCAGCGCTAGCACAGATACGCAGTATTTT
CDR3: CASSLGSASTDTQYF

size: -
D: TRBD2
V: TRBV6-5
J: TRBJ2-2
DNA: TGTGCCAGCAGTGGACTAGCGGCGAACACCGGGGAGCTGTTTTTT
CDR3: CASSGLAANTGELFF

size: -
D: -
V: TRBV11-3
J: TRBJ2-3
DNA: TGTGCCAGCAGCTCCAGAACAAACGGTCCCAGTCCAGATACGCAGTATTTT
CDR3: CASSSRTNGPSPDTQYF

size: -
D: -
V: TRBV2
J: TRBJ2-3
DNA: TGTGCCAGCAGGGCAGGACTCGGCAGTAGCACAGATACGCAGTATTTT
CDR3: CASRAGLGSSTDTQYF

size: -
D: -
V: TRBV7-7
J: TRBJ2-2
DNA: TGTGCCAGCAGCCCTGCTCCGACCGGGGAGCTGTTTTTT
CDR3: CASSPAPTGELFF

size: -
D: -
V: TRBV29-1
J: TRBJ2-3
DNA: TGCAGCGTGGCAGCAAGCACAGATACGCAGTATTTT
CDR3: CSVAASTDTQYF

size: -
D: -
V: TRBV9
J: TRBJ2-5
DNA: TGTGCCAGCAGCGTAGCCAGCCACATTCAAGAGACCCAGTACTTC
CDR3: CASSVASHIQETQYF

size: few
D: -
V: TRBV14
J: TRBJ1-1
DNA: TGTGCCAGCAGCCAAGCCCTGGGCGCTGAAGCTTTCTTT
CDR3: CASSQALGAEAFF

size: -
D: -
V: TRBV19
J: TRBJ1-6
DNA: TGTGCCAGTAGTATAAGCAGTGGGAATAATTCACCCCTCCACTTT
CDR3: CASSISSGNNSPLHF

size: few
D: -
V: TRBV6-6
J: TRBJ2-2
DNA: TGTGCCAGCAGGGAGGGGTTCGGGGAGCTGTTTTTT
CDR3: CASREGFGELFF

size: -
D: -
V: TRBV6-5
J: TRBJ1-3
DNA: TGTGCCAGCAGTTACGGCAAGGCTGGAAACACCATATATTTT
CDR3: CASSYGKAGNTIYF

size: -
D: -
V: TRBV27
J: TRBJ1-5
DNA: TGTGCCAGCAGTTTGAGAGGGACCAGCTATAGCAATCAGCCCCAGCATTTT
CDR3: CASSLRGTSYSNQPQHF

size: -
D: -
V: TRBV30
J: TRBJ2-7
DNA: TGTGCCTGGAGGGGAGCTAGGGAGCAGTACTTC
CDR3: CAWRGAREQYF

size: -
D: -
V: TRBV5-4
J: TRBJ1-1
DNA: TGTGCCAGCGGGCCCGTCGGGAACACTGAAGCTTTCTTT
CDR3: CASGPVGNTEAFF

size: -
D: -
V: TRBV5-8
J: TRBJ2-7
DNA: TGTGCCAGCAGCCCGGTGGATTCCTACGAGCAGTACTTC
CDR3: CASSPVDSYEQYF

size: -
D: -
V: TRBV6-6
J: TRBJ1-5
DNA: TGTGCCAGCAGTTATGGGCAGGGCCGATACAATCAGCCCCAGCATTTT
CDR3: CASSYGQGRYNQPQHF

size: -
D: TRBD1
V: TRBV5-1
J: TRBJ2-5
DNA: TGCGCCAGCAGACGGGACAGCCGGACCTCTGGGACCCAGTACTTC
CDR3: CASRRDSRTSGTQYF